Sequencing of this TCR beta chain was carried out in a study of human T cells and chemical hapten exposure. TCRdb ran MiXCR on the RACE reads and lists one entry per CDR3 protein. The sample has approximately 44,000 distinct CDR3 sequences; 4.4% are singletons. The ends were cut back, 0 bases at V and 2 bases at J, with 5 bases in the middle. Germline-derived CDR1 and CDR2 are MGHRA and YSYEKL. The CDR3 sequence is 14 residues long. Indicated time point: healthy volunteer bleed at 2 weeks. The starting material, unfractionated whole blood, was used for total RNA extraction. This clonotype was seen repeatedly, ten times or more.

The rearrangement joins TRBV4-1 to TRBJ1-5; D gene ambiguous. Sequenced: whole blood. The sequence came from a human donor in good health. Some clones in this sample may be carry-over from other donors' samples. CDR3 residues: CASSQDVRNQPQHF. The CDR3 coding sequence is TGCGCCAGCAGCCAAGATGTCCGCAATCAGCCCCAGCATTTT.